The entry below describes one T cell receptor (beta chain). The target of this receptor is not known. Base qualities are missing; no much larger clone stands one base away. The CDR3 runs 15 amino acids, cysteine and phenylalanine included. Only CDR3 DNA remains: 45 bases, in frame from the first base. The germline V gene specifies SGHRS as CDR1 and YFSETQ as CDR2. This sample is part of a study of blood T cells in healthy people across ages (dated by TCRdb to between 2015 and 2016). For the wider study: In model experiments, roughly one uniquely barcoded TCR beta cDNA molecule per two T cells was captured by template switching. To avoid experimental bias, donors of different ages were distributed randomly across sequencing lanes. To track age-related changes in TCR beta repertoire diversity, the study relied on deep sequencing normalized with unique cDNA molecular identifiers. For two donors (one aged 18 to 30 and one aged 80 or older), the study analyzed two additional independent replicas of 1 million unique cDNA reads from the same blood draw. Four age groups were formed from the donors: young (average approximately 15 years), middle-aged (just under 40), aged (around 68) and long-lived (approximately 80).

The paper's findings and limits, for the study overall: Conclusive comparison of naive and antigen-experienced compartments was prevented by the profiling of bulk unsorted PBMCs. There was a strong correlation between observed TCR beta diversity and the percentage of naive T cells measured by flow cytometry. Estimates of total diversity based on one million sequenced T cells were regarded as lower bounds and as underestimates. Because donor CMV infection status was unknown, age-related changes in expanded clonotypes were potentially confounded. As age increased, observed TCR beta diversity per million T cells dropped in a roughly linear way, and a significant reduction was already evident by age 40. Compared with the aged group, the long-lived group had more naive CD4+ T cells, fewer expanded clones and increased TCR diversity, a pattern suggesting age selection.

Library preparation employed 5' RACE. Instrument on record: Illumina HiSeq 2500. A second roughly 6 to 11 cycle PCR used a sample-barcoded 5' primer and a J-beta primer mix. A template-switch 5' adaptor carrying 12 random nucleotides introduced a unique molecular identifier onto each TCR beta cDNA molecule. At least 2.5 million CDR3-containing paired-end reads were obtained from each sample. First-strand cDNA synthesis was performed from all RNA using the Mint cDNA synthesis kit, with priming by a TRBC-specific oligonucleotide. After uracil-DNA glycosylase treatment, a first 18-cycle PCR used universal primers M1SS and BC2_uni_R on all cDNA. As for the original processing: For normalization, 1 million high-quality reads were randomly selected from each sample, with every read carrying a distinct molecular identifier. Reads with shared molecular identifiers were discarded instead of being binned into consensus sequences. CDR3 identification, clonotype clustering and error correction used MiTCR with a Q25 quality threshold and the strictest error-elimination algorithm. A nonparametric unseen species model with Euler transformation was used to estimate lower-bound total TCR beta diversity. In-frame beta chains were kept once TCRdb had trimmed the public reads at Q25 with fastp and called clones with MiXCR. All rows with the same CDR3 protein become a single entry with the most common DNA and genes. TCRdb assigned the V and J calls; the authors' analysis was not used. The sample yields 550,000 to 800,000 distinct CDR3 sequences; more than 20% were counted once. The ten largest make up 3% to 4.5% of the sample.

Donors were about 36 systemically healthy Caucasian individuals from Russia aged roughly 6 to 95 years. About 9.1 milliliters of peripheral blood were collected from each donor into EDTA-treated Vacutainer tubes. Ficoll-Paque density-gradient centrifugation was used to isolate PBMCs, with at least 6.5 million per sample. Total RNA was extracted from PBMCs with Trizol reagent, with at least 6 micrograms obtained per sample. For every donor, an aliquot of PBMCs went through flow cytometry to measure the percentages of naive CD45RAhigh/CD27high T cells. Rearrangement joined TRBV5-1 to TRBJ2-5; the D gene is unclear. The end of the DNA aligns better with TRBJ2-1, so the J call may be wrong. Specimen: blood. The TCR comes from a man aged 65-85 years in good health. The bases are TGCGCCAGCAGCTTGGACCCGGGTAGGTACAATGAGCAGTTCTTC. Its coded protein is CASSLDPGRYNEQFF.